This T cell receptor beta chain appears in the sequencing data of a study of blood T cell repertoires in COVID-19. Generated by immunoSEQ multiplex PCR, the TCRdb table keeps only in-frame clones and is missing some. The data show approximately 21,000 clones, over 85% seen once. This CDR3 has 13 residues. Germline CDR1 and CDR2: SGHRS and YFSETQ. V was trimmed by 0 bases and J by 8 bases, leaving 8 bases between them. The sequence was obtained from an elderly woman with active COVID-19. V is TRBV5-1 and J is TRBJ2-2; possible D gene TRBD1, 5 bases. The specimen sequenced was peripheral blood. The CDR3 loop is CASSLEGLGELFF. DNA of the CDR3: TGCGCCAGCAGCTTGGAGGGGTTAGGGGAGCTGTTTTTT.